The 24 T cell receptor beta chains listed next were all sequenced from one sample in a study of control samples from healthy donors and cancer patients. Sequenced by immunoSEQ multiplex PCR; TCRdb stores in-frame clones only, minus some. The sample includes 120,000 or so clones, approximately 93% of them seen just once. The sample consisted of blood. The receptors were gathered from a woman aged 18-30 years in good health.

The chain joins TRBV23-1 to TRBJ1-1, with TRBD1 matching over 7 bases. TRBV23-1 has ORF status, its function being uncertain. This CDR3 spans 15 amino acids. Trimming at V came to 4 bases and at J to 0 bases, leaving 5 bases not matched to a gene. The CDR3 sequence is CASSPRQGVNTEAFF. DNA for the CDR3: TGCGCCAGCAGTCCCCGACAGGGTGTGAACACTGAAGCTTTCTTT.

The CDR3 here is CASSSWRGQGPRGSYEQYF. In nucleotides, the CDR3 is TGTGCCAGCAGTAGTTGGCGGGGACAGGGGCCCCGGGGCTCCTACGAGCAGTACTTC. This chain joins TRBV28 and TRBJ2-7; 10 bases agree with TRBD1. The V gene end was trimmed by 5 bases and the J gene end by 0 bases; junction bases not matched to a gene: 16. Germline CDR1 reads MDHEN; CDR2 reads SYDVKM. This CDR3 comprises 19 residues.

The chain employs TRBV4-2 and TRBJ1-4, with D perhaps TRBD1 (5 bases). The length of the CDR3 is 15 residues. The germline V gene has CDR1 LGHNA and CDR2 YNFKEQ. The V and J ends lost 0 bases and 6 bases respectively, with 11 bases between them. CDR3 DNA: TGTGCCAGCAGCCAAGATCAGGGTTGGGATGAAAAACTGTTTTTT. Amino acids: CASSQDQGWDEKLFF.

The V gene is TRBV4-2, the J gene TRBJ1-4; D unresolved. The V end was cut by 0 bases, the J end by 8 bases, with 7 bases between. This CDR3 region has 13 residues. Germline assignment: CDR1 LGHNA and CDR2 YNFKEQ. The CDR3 DNA reads TGTGCCAGCAGCCAAGATCGGGGAGAAAAACTGTTTTTT. Encoded protein: CASSQDRGEKLFF.

V usage is TRBV5-1 and J usage is TRBJ2-3; no clear D. The CDR3 runs to 17 residues. CDR1 and CDR2 from the germline V gene are SGHRS and YFSETQ. The V and J ends lost 0 bases and 2 bases respectively, with 16 bases between them. The CDR3 DNA sequence: TGCGCCAGCAGCTTGGGTCTCAGAACAGCCCCCACAGATACGCAGTATTTT. Translated: CASSLGLRTAPTDTQYF.

The rearrangement joins TRBV4-3 to TRBJ2-2, with unresolved D. Deletions cut 0 bases from V and 5 bases from J, with 10 bases between. There are 15 residues in the CDR3. Germline V gene sequence: CDR1 LGHNA, CDR2 YSLEER. CDR3 sequence: CASSQDHSGTGELFF. The DNA for the CDR3 is TGCGCCAGCAGCCAAGATCACTCTGGTACCGGGGAGCTGTTTTTT.

The chain joins TRBV7-2 to TRBJ2-7; either TRBD1 or TRBD2 may supply D (5 bases each). CDR3 length: 13 amino acids. The germline V and J ends were trimmed by 3 bases and 6 bases, with 12 bases remaining between them. The germline gives CDR1 SGHTA, CDR2 FQGNSA. CDR3 sequence: CASSLGPDAEQYF. CDR3 nucleotides: TGTGCCAGCAGCTTGGGACCTGACGCCGAGCAGTACTTC.

The chain combines TRBV6-1 with TRBJ1-2; 9 positions match TRBD1. In germline, CDR1 is MNHNS, CDR2 SASEGT. The CDR3 runs 17 residues. V was pared by 4 bases and J by 0 bases, with 9 bases of the junction left unmatched. Written as DNA, the CDR3 is TGTGCCAGCAGTGCACTGACAGGGGGACTATCTAACTATGGCTACACCTTC. Its translation is CASSALTGGLSNYGYTF.

The gene calls are TRBV28 and TRBJ1-6; D not resolved. V was clipped by 4 bases and J by 7 bases, with 14 bases between them. Germline V gene data show CDR1 as MDHEN and CDR2 as SYDVKM. The CDR3 has 15 residues. The DNA for the CDR3 is TGTGCCAGCAGTTCAAGTACTATCGGGAATTCACCCCTCCACTTT. It specifies CASSSSTIGNSPLHF.

This rearrangement joins TRBV24-1 to TRBJ1-2, with no clear D. This CDR3 contains 16 residues. The V gene's germline CDR1 is KGHDR and CDR2 SFDVKD. Trimming removed 3 bases at V and 4 bases at J, with 17 bases between. CDR3 protein: CATSDDGTLGSYGYTF. For the CDR3, the DNA is TGTGCCACCAGTGATGACGGAACGCTGGGGAGCTATGGCTACACCTTC.

The sample holds one count of this clone. The V call is TRBV12-3 or TRBV12-4, the J call TRBJ1-2; 8 bases line up with TRBD1. The CDR3 runs to 13 residues. Trimming at V came to 2 bases and at J to 8 bases, leaving 4 bases not matched to a gene. CDR3 bases: TGTGCCAGCAGTTTATCAGGGGGCCGCGGCTACACCTTC. Translating gives CASSLSGGRGYTF.

V gene TRBV6-5 combines with J gene TRBJ2-7, with 8 bases fitting TRBD1. This CDR3 is 15 amino acids long. V was pared by 2 bases and J by 3 bases, with 6 bases of the junction left unmatched. The germline gives CDR1 MNHEY, CDR2 SVGAGI. Here the CDR3 DNA reads TGTGCCAGCAGTTACGACCCGACAGGGGTCTACGAGCAGTACTTC. It is translated as CASSYDPTGVYEQYF.

The gene calls are TRBV2 and TRBJ1-1, with D unresolved. The germline CDR1 and CDR2 sequences are SNHLY and FYNNEI. The CDR3 runs 14 residues. Deletions cut 5 bases from V and 5 bases from J, with 15 bases between. DNA for the CDR3: TGTGCCAGCAGTATCCGGCTGCGGTTGACTGAAGCTTTCTTT. It yields the protein CASSIRLRLTEAFF.

J is TRBJ2-6 and V is TRBV6-2 or TRBV6-3; D ambiguous. The V end lost 2 bases, the J end lost 2 bases, and 7 bases lay between the germline ends. The CDR3 extends over 15 amino acids. Germline values: CDR1 MNHEY, CDR2 SVGEGT. The DNA for the CDR3 is TGTGCCAGCAGTTACGTGTTAGCTGGGGCCAACGTCCTGACTTTC. This sequence encodes CASSYVLAGANVLTF.

The chain links TRBV12-5 to TRBJ2-5; 9 bases map to TRBD2. CDR3 length equals 15 residues. Germline CDR1 is LGHNT and CDR2 is FRNRAP. V dropped 2 bases and J dropped 2; count of bases not matched to a gene: 3. In nucleotides, the CDR3 is TGTGCTAGTGGTTTGTTGACTAGCGGTCAAGAGACCCAGTACTTC. It translates to CASGLLTSGQETQYF.

The chain has TRBV6-5 and TRBJ2-2; TRBD1 aligns across 7 bases. Losses at the gene ends were 4 bases for V and 1 base for J; bases not matched to a gene: 3. From germline, CDR1 is MNHEY and CDR2 SVGAGI. The CDR3 totals 15 residues. CDR3 DNA: TGTGCCAGCAGTTTGGGGACAGTGAACACCGGGGAGCTGTTTTTT. Translating gives CASSLGTVNTGELFF.

The V call is TRBV28, the J call TRBJ1-2, with a tentative D call TRBD1 (6 bases). Germline CDR1 is MDHEN and CDR2 is SYDVKM. This CDR3 has 15 amino acids. Deletions cut 1 base from V and 7 bases from J, with 16 bases between. The CDR3 DNA is TGTGCCAGCAGTTTATTTGAAGGGAGGGGGGTTGGCTACACCTTC. Translating gives CASSLFEGRGVGYTF.

This clone came up once. V is TRBV5-1 and J is TRBJ2-1; D ambiguous. Germline CDR1 reads SGHRS; CDR2 reads YFSETQ. V was shortened by 0 bases and J by 7 bases, with 11 bases between the two germline ends. The CDR3 extends over 14 amino acids. DNA of the CDR3: TGCGCCAGCAGCTTGGGAGAAGGGTTAAATGAGCAGTTCTTC. Its translation: CASSLGEGLNEQFF.

The V and J genes are TRBV29-1 and TRBJ2-1, with TRBD2 identical over 11 bases. V gave up 7 bases and J gave up 7 bases; unmatched junction bases: 12. The CDR3 is 15 residues long. Germline CDR1 reads SQVTM; CDR2 reads ANQGSEA. The DNA of the CDR3 is TGCAGCGCCGCGCCTGGACTAGCGGGTATAAATGAGCAGTTCTTC. Translated: CSAAPGLAGINEQFF.

The V and J genes are TRBV4-3 and TRBJ1-4; TRBD1 is a possible D gene (5 bases). Between the trimmed V and J ends, which lost 1 base and 6 bases, there was a span of 12 bases. The V gene's germline CDR1 is LGHNA and CDR2 YSLEER. The CDR3 covers 15 residues. The CDR3 loop is CASSQVRVSHEKLFF. Here the CDR3 DNA reads TGCGCCAGCAGCCAAGTCAGGGTTAGTCATGAAAAACTGTTTTTT.

The chain is built from TRBV2 and TRBJ2-3; unclear D gene. V lost 5 bases to trimming and J lost 6 bases, with 18 bases between them. This CDR3 has 15 residues. In germline, CDR1 is SNHLY, CDR2 FYNNEI. CDR3 in DNA: TGTGCCAGCAGTCGGTCACTGCGTAACAAGGATACGCAGTATTTT. Its protein product is CASSRSLRNKDTQYF.

V gene TRBV27 combines with J gene TRBJ2-3; TRBD2 matches 8 bases. The CDR3 covers 18 residues. J was trimmed by 4 bases and V by 4 bases; bases with no gene match: 16. Looked up from germline, CDR1 is MNHEY and CDR2 is SMNVEV (reference sequence). CDR3 bases: TGTGCCAGCAGTTCGCATGGGGGGCGGGGGGTCCCCGCAGATACGCAGTATTTT. Amino acid sequence: CASSSHGGRGVPADTQYF.

This clone was seen more than once but under ten times. The DNA is left out, because the CDR3 cannot be placed on it with certainty; the CDR3 is given as TCRdb lists it. This chain uses TRBV5-1 with TRBJ1-1; TRBD1 is the table's D call and was not checked against the DNA. The CDR3 totals 13 residues, both ends included. Germline CDR1 is SGHRS and CDR2 is YFSETQ. This CDR3 reads CASSFGQGARGFF.

This clone has just a few counts. This rearrangement joins TRBV25-1 to TRBJ2-1, with D perhaps TRBD1 (5 bases). V was clipped by 5 bases and J by 5 bases, with 13 bases between them. This CDR3 is 14 amino acids long. Germline values: CDR1 MGHDK, CDR2 SYGVNS. The CDR3 nucleotides are TGTGCCAGCAGTCTAAGGGGTGGGGACAATGAGCAGTTCTTC. Translation: CASSLRGGDNEQFF.